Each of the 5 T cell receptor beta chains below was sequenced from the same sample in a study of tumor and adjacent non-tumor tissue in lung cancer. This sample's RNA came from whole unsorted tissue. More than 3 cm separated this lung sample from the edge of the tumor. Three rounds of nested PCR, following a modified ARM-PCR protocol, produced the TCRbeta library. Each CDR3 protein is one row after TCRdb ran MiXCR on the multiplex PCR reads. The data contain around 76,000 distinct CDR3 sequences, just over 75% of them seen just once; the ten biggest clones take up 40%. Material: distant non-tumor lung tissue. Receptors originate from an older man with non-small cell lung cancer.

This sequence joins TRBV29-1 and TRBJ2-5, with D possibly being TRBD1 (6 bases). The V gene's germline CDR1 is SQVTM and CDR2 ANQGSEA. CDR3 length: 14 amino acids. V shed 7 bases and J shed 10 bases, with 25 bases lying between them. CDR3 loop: CSGRGFGVEDIQYF. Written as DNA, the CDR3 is TGCAGCGGAAGGGGGTTCGGGGTAGAAGATATCCAGTACTTC.

The CDR3 sequence: CARSLVDTGVAGELFF. The DNA of the CDR3 is TGTGCTAGAAGTTTAGTGGACACAGGGGTTGCCGGGGAGCTGTTTTTT. The chain employs TRBV11-2 and TRBJ2-2; TRBD1 agrees at 7 bases. The germline V gene has CDR1 SGHAT and CDR2 FQNNGV. The CDR3 sequence is 16 residues long.

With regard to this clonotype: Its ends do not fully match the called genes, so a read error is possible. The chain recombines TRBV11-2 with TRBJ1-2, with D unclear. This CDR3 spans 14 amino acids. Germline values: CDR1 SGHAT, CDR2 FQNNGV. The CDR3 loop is CASRLAAQNYSYTF. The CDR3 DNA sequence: TGTGCCAGCAGATTAGCAGCACAAAACTATAGCTACACCTTC.

The CDR3 protein is CASSVTAQETQYF. CDR3 nucleotide sequence: TGTGCCAGCAGCGTAACGGCCCAAGAGACCCAGTACTTC. This chain uses TRBV9 with TRBJ2-5; D uncertain. Germline V lookup: CDR1 SGDLS, CDR2 YYNGEE. V lost 1 base, J lost 1 base, and 5 bases lay in between. The CDR3 is 13 amino acids.

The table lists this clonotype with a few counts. CDR3 residues: CSAEAWTSGSNEQFF. CDR3 nucleotide sequence: TGCAGTGCTGAAGCCTGGACTAGCGGCTCCAATGAGCAGTTCTTC. The chain combines TRBV20-1 with TRBJ2-1, with 10 bases aligning to TRBD2. This CDR3 is 15 amino acids long. Per the germline V gene, CDR1 is DFQATT and CDR2 is SNEGSKA (reference sequence). V shed 5 bases, J shed 6 bases, and the junction held 10 bases outside the gene matches.